The 30 T cell receptor beta chains listed next were all sequenced from one sample in a study of regulatory T cells in long-lasting Graves disease. Arm-PCR of CDR3 regions and iRepertoire HTBI primers were used to build TCR beta libraries. TCRdb reprocessed the multiplex PCR reads via MiXCR and lists one record per CDR3 protein. The table records 420,000 or so distinct CDR3 sequences, 20% to 25% of them present only once. Time point denoted: persistent/refractory GD, antithyroid drugs over 5 years with positive TRAb. The TCR library was made from RNA that had been extracted from PBMCs in TRIzol. The specimen comprised peripheral blood mononuclear cells (PBMCs), sampled when the disease was refractory, from a patient treated with antithyroid drugs. Source of these receptors: a female donor with Graves disease.

This clonotype was observed a handful of times. The CDR3 here is CASSRRDTLYEQYF. CDR3 coding DNA: TGCGCCAGCAGCCGCCGGGACACCCTATACGAGCAGTACTTC. This chain links TRBV4-1 with TRBJ2-7; tentatively, D is TRBD1 (6 bases). Germline V gene lookup returns CDR1 MGHRA and CDR2 YSYEKL. The CDR3 length is 14 residues. Trimming took off 4 bases at V and 4 bases at J, with 14 bases between the two ends.

This clonotype occurred a few times. The chain joins TRBV4-2 to TRBJ2-7; TRBD2 matches 11 bases. From germline, CDR1 is LGHNA and CDR2 YNFKEQ. The CDR3 extends over 15 amino acids. Trimming took 1 base from V and 6 from J; bases not matched to a gene: 5. The CDR3 nucleotides are TGTGCCAGCAGCCAAGGGGGACTAGCGGTCGGCGAGCAGTACTTC. Protein: CASSQGGLAVGEQYF.

With regard to this clonotype: In this CDR3 the conserved last residue, phenylalanine or tryptophan, is missing, so a read error is likely. This chain's CDR3 is CASSLQGGNTEAFL. Written as DNA, the CDR3 is TGTGCCAGCAGCTTACAGGGGGGCAACACTGAAGCTTTCCTT. The chain recombines TRBV7-9 with TRBJ1-1; 7 nucleotides agree with TRBD1. From germline, CDR1 is SEHNR and CDR2 FQNEAQ (reference sequence). After removal of 2 bases from V and 2 bases from J, the junction contained 2 bases not matched to a gene. There are 14 residues in the CDR3.

This clonotype has a handful of counts. J is TRBJ1-5 and V is TRBV10-3; D is perhaps TRBD1 (6 bases). Germline lookup yields CDR1 ENHRY and CDR2 SYGVKD. V was shortened by 2 bases and J by 4 bases, with 12 bases between the two germline ends. This CDR3 comprises 15 residues. The chain's CDR3 is CAISEVGGLNQPQHF. DNA for the CDR3: TGTGCCATCAGTGAGGTGGGGGGGCTTAATCAGCCCCAGCATTTT.

This clonotype showed up just a few times. V and J are TRBV19 and TRBJ2-7; 9 positions match TRBD2. The CDR3 has 14 amino acids. V lost 7 bases and J lost 0; bases outside the gene matches: 4. Germline CDR1 is LNHDA and CDR2 is SQIVND (reference sequence). The CDR3 DNA follows: TGTGCCAGTACCTGGACTAGCGACTCCTACGAGCAGTACTTC. Its translation: CASTWTSDSYEQYF.

This clonotype was found many times. The V call is TRBV28, the J call TRBJ1-4, with D unresolved. The CDR3 sequence is 14 residues long. CDR1 is MDHEN, CDR2 SYDVKM, per germline. Trimming pared 5 bases from V and 10 bases from J, leaving 17 bases between. Here the CDR3 reads CASSPDGSNRKLFF. The CDR3 DNA follows: TGTGCCAGCAGTCCGGACGGATCGAACAGAAAACTGTTTTTT.

This clonotype was counted a few times. A read error may explain this, as a much larger clone is one base away. The chain carries TRBV2 and TRBJ1-2; 7 nucleotides align to TRBD1. Germline CDR1 is SNHLY and CDR2 is FYNNEI. Trimming cost V 3 bases and J 6 bases; bases outside gene matches: 7. The CDR3 sequence is 14 residues long. The CDR3 coding sequence is TGTGCCAGCAGTGACATCGGGACAGCGGATGGCTACACCTTC. Translation gives CASSDIGTADGYTF.

The chain couples TRBV15 to TRBJ1-5, with 7 positions matching TRBD1. The junction had 2 bases not matched to a gene; V was cut back by 4 bases and J by 2 bases. CDR1 is LNHNV and CDR2 is YYDKDF in the germline V gene (reference sequence). The length of the CDR3 is 14 residues. The CDR3 nucleotides are TGTGCCACCAGCACCGGACAGGGCAATCAGCCCCAGCATTTT. Translating gives CATSTGQGNQPQHF. The whole variable domain, filled in from reference TRBV15 and TRBJ1-5, reads DAMVIQNPRYQVTQFGKPVTLSCSQTLNHNVMYWYQQKSSQAPKLLFHYYDKDFNNEADTPDNFQSRRPNTSFCFLDIRSPGLGDTAMYLCATSTGQGNQPQHFGDGTRLSIL.

The chain combines TRBV5-1 with TRBJ2-1; 8 bases align to TRBD1. Per the germline V gene, CDR1 is SGHRS and CDR2 is YFSETQ. After removal of 4 bases from V and 10 bases from J, the junction contained 10 bases not matched to a gene. This CDR3 spans 14 amino acids. CDR3 protein: CASSAGTGRREQFF. The CDR3 region has the DNA TGCGCCAGCAGCGCCGGGACAGGCCGGCGGGAGCAGTTCTTC. The full variable domain, its missing parts supplied by reference TRBV5-1 and TRBJ2-1, is KAGVTQTPRYLIKTRGQQVTLSCSPISGHRSVSWYQQTPGQGLQFLFEYFSETQRNKGNFPGRFSGRQFSNSRSEMNVSTLELGDSALYLCASSAGTGRREQFFGPGTRLTVL.

This clonotype was seen a few times. The genes are TRBV7-2 and TRBJ2-2, with D hard to call. CDR3 length: 15 amino acids. V lost 5 bases to trimming and J lost 4 bases, with 14 bases between them. Germline values: CDR1 SGHTA, CDR2 FQGNSA. CDR3 protein: CASSILQPGTGELFF. The CDR3 DNA is TGTGCCAGCAGCATCCTTCAGCCCGGCACCGGGGAGCTGTTTTTT.

Note on this clonotype: The CDR3 ends on some other residue instead of the conserved phenylalanine or tryptophan, so this is likely a read error. The rearrangement links TRBV6-2 or TRBV6-3 to TRBJ2-7, with no clear D. Deletions cut 0 bases from V and 2 bases from J, with 11 bases between. CDR3 length: 15 residues. Per germline, CDR1 MNHEY and CDR2 SVGEGT. The CDR3 loop is CASSYSRQTPYEQYL. The CDR3 DNA follows: TGTGCCAGCAGTTACTCGAGGCAGACACCCTACGAGCAGTACCTC.

This clonotype appeared a few times. This chain's CDR3 is CSARDFQRETYEQYF. In DNA form, the CDR3 reads TGCAGTGCTAGAGATTTCCAGCGGGAGACCTACGAGCAGTACTTC. The chain combines TRBV20-1 with TRBJ2-7; 8 bases map to TRBD2. Germline trimming cut 0 bases from V and 2 bases from J; bases unmatched to any gene: 6. Germline V gene data show CDR1 as DFQATT and CDR2 as SNEGSKA (reference sequence). The CDR3 has 15 amino acids.

This rearrangement joins TRBV2 to TRBJ2-1; D gene uncertain. The V end was cut by 4 bases, the J end by 6 bases, with 4 bases between. Germline CDR1 is SNHLY and CDR2 is FYNNEI. This CDR3 region has 11 residues. The CDR3 DNA is TGTGCCAGCAGTGCGAGCAATGAGCAGTTCTTC. Translation: CASSASNEQFF.

Comment on this clonotype: A read error may produce the germline difference seen at one junction end. The chain couples TRBV9 to TRBJ2-6, with TRBD1 as a possible D gene (5 bases). Germline V gives CDR1 SGDLS, CDR2 YYNGEE. The CDR3 spans 15 residues. The CDR3 coding sequence is TGTGCCAGCAGCGTACTGGGGCCTGGTGCCAACGTCCTGACTTTC. Protein sequence: CASSVLGPGANVLTF.

This clonotype was seen repeatedly, ten times or more. This chain links TRBV2 with TRBJ1-1, with no clear D. The V and J ends lost 3 bases and 9 bases respectively, with 8 bases between them. CDR3 length equals 11 residues. Per the germline V gene, CDR1 is SNHLY and CDR2 is FYNNEI. The CDR3 loop is CASSERLKAFF. The CDR3 nucleotides read TGTGCCAGCAGTGAGAGACTGAAAGCTTTCTTT.

This clonotype showed up many times. The chain links TRBV7-3 to TRBJ2-6, with D maybe TRBD1 (5 bases). Trimming removed 4 bases from V and 0 bases from J, with 13 bases in between. The CDR3 extends over 17 amino acids. Germline V gene lookup returns CDR1 SGHTA and CDR2 FQGTGA. The CDR3 coding sequence is TGTGCCAGCAGCTCCTCGGGCAGGGCCTCTGGGGCCAACGTCCTGACTTTC. It encodes CASSSSGRASGANVLTF.

This clonotype was detected many times. The chain recombines TRBV2 with TRBJ1-2; D ambiguous. Germline V gene sequence: CDR1 SNHLY, CDR2 FYNNEI. The CDR3 has 12 residues. V was cut by 8 bases and J by 8 bases, with 15 bases left in between. Written as DNA, the CDR3 is TGTGCCAGCTTCCGGGGTTCTTGGGGCTACACCTTC. Translating it yields CASFRGSWGYTF.

The sample holds a few counts of this clonotype. The chain has TRBV25-1 and TRBJ2-5; D is perhaps TRBD2 (6 bases). Between the trimmed V and J ends, which lost 1 base and 4 bases, there was a span of 13 bases. The CDR3 runs to 15 residues. Germline V gives CDR1 MGHDK, CDR2 SYGVNS. CDR3 sequence (DNA): TGTGCCAGCAGTGAATGGGAACCGGGACTAGAGACCCAGTACTTC. Translation: CASSEWEPGLETQYF.

The chain couples TRBV20-1 to TRBJ1-6; D remains ambiguous. Looked up from germline, CDR1 is DFQATT and CDR2 is SNEGSKA (reference sequence). The CDR3 is 15 residues long. Trimming removed 0 bases from V and 10 bases from J, with 16 bases in between. As DNA, the CDR3 is TGCAGTGCTAGAGATTTGGCCGGGATGGGGTCACCCCTCCACTTT. The encoded protein is CSARDLAGMGSPLHF.

This clonotype was observed a handful of times. The rearrangement uses TRBV7-3 and TRBJ2-1, with 10 bases lining up with TRBD2. CDR3 length: 14 residues. V dropped 3 bases and J dropped 6; count of bases not matched to a gene: 2. CDR1 is SGHTA, CDR2 FQGTGA, per germline. CDR3 nucleotides: TGTGCCAGCAGCTTTGCTAGCGGGAGCAATGAGCAGTTCTTC. This gives the protein CASSFASGSNEQFF. Drawing the rest from reference TRBV7-3 and TRBJ2-1, the complete variable domain is GAGVSQTPSNKVTEKGKYVELRCDPISGHTALYWYRQSLGQGPEFLIYFQGTGAADDSGLPNDRFFAVRPEGSVSTLKIQRTERGDSAVYLCASSFASGSNEQFFGPGTRLTVL.

The gene calls are TRBV19 and TRBJ1-5; TRBD1 matches 9 bases. This CDR3 is 14 amino acids long. Per the germline V gene, CDR1 is LNHDA and CDR2 is SQIVND (reference sequence). Trimming at V came to 7 bases and at J to 6 bases, leaving 7 bases not matched to a gene. The CDR3 protein is CASNRQGVGQPQHF. Written as DNA, the CDR3 is TGTGCCAGTAATAGACAGGGGGTAGGTCAGCCCCAGCATTTT.

This clonotype was seen a few times. This chain's CDR3 is CASRRLNNEQFF. The CDR3 region has the DNA TGTGCCAGCAGGAGACTGAACAATGAGCAGTTCTTC. V usage is TRBV6-2 or TRBV6-3 and J usage is TRBJ2-1; D not certain. This CDR3 spans 12 amino acids. V was trimmed by 6 bases and J by 5 bases, leaving 8 bases between them. CDR1 and CDR2 from the germline V gene are MNHEY and SVGEGT.

This clonotype was recorded at least ten times. The V call is TRBV28, the J call TRBJ2-7; D assignment may be TRBD1 or TRBD2 (6 bases each). This CDR3 is 14 amino acids long. Germline CDR1 reads MDHEN; CDR2 reads SYDVKM. V dropped 4 bases and J dropped 7 bases, with 17 bases sitting between them. The CDR3 sequence: CASSSAGQLWEQYF. CDR3 sequence (DNA): TGTGCCAGCAGTTCTGCGGGACAATTGTGGGAGCAGTACTTC.

The chain carries TRBV5-1 and TRBJ2-7; TRBD1 matches 7 bases. Germline V CDR1 and CDR2: SGHRS, YFSETQ. The CDR3 spans 16 residues. V shed 1 base, J shed 1 base, and the junction held 8 bases outside the gene matches. The CDR3 region has the DNA TGCGCCAGCAGCTTGTCGGGACAGCGGAAATCCTACGAGCAGTACTTC. This gives the protein CASSLSGQRKSYEQYF.

The table lists this clonotype with a few counts. J is TRBJ2-4 and V is TRBV27; the D gene is possibly TRBD2 (5 bases). The germline CDR1 and CDR2 sequences are MNHEY and SMNVEV (reference sequence). The CDR3 spans 13 residues. With 7 bases removed from V and 7 bases from J, the gap between germline ends came to 14 bases. The CDR3 region has the DNA TGTGCCAGCATGTATTTAGGGAGCAACATTCAGTACTTC. Translating gives CASMYLGSNIQYF.

There are many counts of this clonotype. The chain couples TRBV28 to TRBJ2-7; 7 nucleotides match TRBD1. V shed 5 bases, J shed 6 bases, and the junction held 7 bases outside the gene matches. Germline loops: CDR1 MDHEN, CDR2 SYDVKM. The CDR3 runs 13 residues. DNA of the CDR3: TGTGCCAGCAGTCAAGGACAGGATATCGAGCAGTACTTC. Translation: CASSQGQDIEQYF.

This clonotype was seen many times. This chain uses TRBV6-1 with TRBJ1-1; D ambiguous. Germline V lookup: CDR1 MNHNS, CDR2 SASEGT. Trimming shortened V by 5 bases and J by 6 bases, and 13 bases separated the two germline ends. The CDR3 has 13 amino acids. The DNA of the CDR3 is TGTGCCAGCAGTACGGTTCGAGGGTCTGAAGCTTTCTTT. Translated: CASSTVRGSEAFF.

The chain joins TRBV7-3 to TRBJ2-7, with D hard to call. CDR3 length: 13 amino acids. Trimming shortened V by 4 bases and J by 7 bases, and 14 bases separated the two germline ends. Germline values: CDR1 SGHTA, CDR2 FQGTGA. CDR3 loop: CASSYTGYGEQYF. The DNA of the CDR3 is TGTGCCAGCAGCTACACGGGCTACGGGGAGCAGTACTTC.

This clonotype was seen repeatedly, ten times or more. The rearrangement joins TRBV20-1 to TRBJ1-1; D unclear. Germline CDR1 reads DFQATT; CDR2 reads SNEGSKA (reference sequence). The CDR3 spans 11 residues. V lost 3 bases to trimming and J lost 1 base, with 3 bases between them. CDR3 in DNA: TGCAGTGCTAGCGAGAACACTGAAGCTTTCTTT. Its translation: CSASENTEAFF.

This clonotype was seen at least ten times. The chain couples TRBV6-9 to TRBJ2-4; 9 nucleotides align to TRBD2. The germline gives CDR1 MNHGY, CDR2 SVAAGI. The CDR3 spans 16 residues. V gave up 4 bases and J gave up 4 bases; unmatched junction bases: 8. CDR3 bases: TGTGCCAGCAGTTTGTGGGCTAGCGGGACAAAAAACATTCAGTACTTC. Its protein is CASSLWASGTKNIQYF.